The 14 T cell receptor beta chains given below trace back to one sample, sequenced in a study of response to subunit inactivated influenza vaccine. Using its own MiXCR run on the RT-PCR reads, TCRdb lists one record per CDR3 protein. The sample yields a few hundred thousand distinct CDR3 sequences, approximately 23% seen once. The sequences come from PBMCs from blood, collected approximately 22 months after vaccination. These receptors were obtained from a man aged 45 to 75 who received an inactivated influenza vaccine.

This clonotype was found a few times. The chain employs TRBV13 and TRBJ2-1; tentatively, D is TRBD2 (5 bases). Trimming cost V 3 bases and J 4 bases, with 19 bases left between them. This CDR3 is built from 17 residues. Per germline, CDR1 PRHDT and CDR2 FYEKMQ (reference sequence). The CDR3 DNA reads TGTGCCAGCAGCTTCCTTATCTTCGGGGTGGGTTACAATGAGCAGTTCTTC. It encodes CASSFLIFGVGYNEQFF. Based on the CDR3 plus reference TRBV13 and TRBJ2-1, the full variable domain is AAGVIQSPRHLIKEKRETATLKCYPIPRHDTVYWYQQGPGQDPQFLISFYEKMQSDKGSIPDRFSAQQFSDYHSELNMSSLELGDSALYFCASSFLIFGVGYNEQFFGPGTRLTVL.

The chain has TRBV7-2 and TRBJ1-1; D perhaps matches TRBD1 (6 bases). The germline V gene encodes CDR1 SGHTA and CDR2 FQGNSA. The V and J ends lost 6 bases and 0 bases respectively, with 14 bases between them. This CDR3 comprises 15 residues. CDR3 protein: CASRQDSAMNTEAFF. CDR3 DNA: TGTGCCAGCAGGCAGGACAGTGCCATGAACACTGAAGCTTTCTTT.

The J gene is TRBJ2-5, the V gene TRBV29-1; 7 nucleotides match TRBD1. V lost 6 bases, J lost 2 bases, and 9 bases stayed unmatched. From germline, CDR1 is SQVTM and CDR2 ANQGSEA. The CDR3 consists of 14 residues. Written as DNA, the CDR3 is TGCAGCGTGGGGGACAGAGTGTCACAAGAGACCCAGTACTTC. Translating gives CSVGDRVSQETQYF.

This clonotype was observed once. This rearrangement joins TRBV6-5 to TRBJ2-3, with 10 bases matching TRBD2. CDR3 length: 16 residues. V trimming: 3 bases; J trimming: 0 bases; junction bases outside the gene matches: 3. The V gene's germline CDR1 is MNHEY and CDR2 SVGAGI. CDR3 in amino acids: CASSYSGRPSTDTQYF. CDR3 coding DNA: TGTGCCAGCAGTTATAGCGGGAGGCCTAGCACAGATACGCAGTATTTT.

The chain has TRBV4-3 and TRBJ2-7; maybe TRBD1 (5 bases). This CDR3 comprises 14 residues. V lost 0 bases and J lost 1, with 7 bases in between. Germline values: CDR1 LGHNA, CDR2 YSLEER. CDR3 sequence: CASSQERGSYEQYF. The CDR3 bases are TGCGCCAGCAGCCAAGAAAGGGGATCCTACGAGCAGTACTTC.

The rearrangement uses TRBV7-9 and TRBJ1-1, with 7 bases lining up with TRBD1. CDR1 SEHNR and CDR2 FQNEAQ come from the germline V gene (reference sequence). This CDR3 region has 16 residues. The V segment lost 7 bases and the J segment 1 base; nucleotides outside the gene matches: 12. The chain's CDR3 is CASTLRGQNQNTEAFF. CDR3 in DNA: TGTGCCAGCACTCTAAGGGGGCAGAACCAGAACACTGAAGCTTTCTTT.

The V call is TRBV20-1, the J call TRBJ1-4, with D unresolved. The germline V gene encodes CDR1 DFQATT and CDR2 SNEGSKA (reference sequence). Trimming shortened V by 5 bases and J by 0 bases, and 10 bases separated the two germline ends. The CDR3 covers 14 residues. The CDR3, as DNA: TGCAGTGCTCCTCGCGGGGCAACTAATGAAAAACTGTTTTTT. Protein: CSAPRGATNEKLFF.

Only a few counts were recorded for this clonotype. This sequence joins TRBV5-1 and TRBJ2-3, with 7 bases lining up with TRBD2. Trimming cost V 0 bases and J 0 bases; bases outside gene matches: 1. The CDR3 runs 15 residues. Germline V gene data show CDR1 as SGHRS and CDR2 as YFSETQ. CDR3 sequence: CASSLGTRSTDTQYF. In DNA form, the CDR3 reads TGCGCCAGCAGCTTGGGGACTAGAAGCACAGATACGCAGTATTTT.

This chain uses TRBV5-5 with TRBJ2-5; D remains unclear. V lost 1 base to trimming and J lost 2 bases, with 6 bases between them. CDR3 size: 13 residues. The germline V gene has CDR1 SGHKS and CDR2 YYEKEE (reference sequence). CDR3 protein: CASSLSLQETQYF. CDR3 bases: TGTGCCAGCAGCTTGTCCCTACAAGAGACCCAGTACTTC.

There are a few counts of this clonotype. The chain joins TRBV3-1 to TRBJ1-1; D is ambiguous. In germline, CDR1 is LGHDT, CDR2 YNNKEL (reference sequence). Trimming shortened V by 0 bases and J by 0 bases, and 8 bases separated the two germline ends. The CDR3 extends over 15 amino acids. The CDR3 region has the DNA TGTGCCAGCAGCCAAGAGGTCAGGATGAACACTGAAGCTTTCTTT. It specifies CASSQEVRMNTEAFF.

V and J are TRBV10-3 and TRBJ2-1; D ambiguous. Germline lookup yields CDR1 ENHRY and CDR2 SYGVKD. CDR3 length: 13 residues. V was shortened by 8 bases and J by 9 bases, with 17 bases between the two germline ends. The CDR3 reads CAISWASLGEQFF. As DNA, the CDR3 is TGTGCCATCTCATGGGCATCTCTCGGTGAGCAGTTCTTC.

This clonotype was detected many times. The J gene is TRBJ1-5, the V gene TRBV29-1; TRBD1 aligns across 10 bases. The length of the CDR3 is 13 residues. V was pared by 5 bases and J by 7 bases, with 5 bases of the junction left unmatched. Germline CDR1 reads SQVTM; CDR2 reads ANQGSEA. CDR3 sequence reads: CSVRDRGSQPQHF. CDR3 nucleotide sequence: TGCAGCGTTCGGGACAGGGGAAGCCAGCCCCAGCATTTT.

This clonotype has ten or more counts. V usage is TRBV12-3 or TRBV12-4 and J usage is TRBJ1-2; D is possibly TRBD1 (5 bases). The CDR3 has 13 residues. Trimming shortened V by 1 base and J by 7 bases, and 10 bases separated the two germline ends. CDR3 sequence reads: CASSLGTGLGYTF. The CDR3, as DNA: TGTGCCAGCAGTTTAGGGACGGGGCTTGGCTACACCTTC.

This clonotype was counted a few times. V and J are TRBV12-3 or TRBV12-4 and TRBJ1-4; D unresolved. CDR3 length: 13 residues. V gave up 4 bases and J gave up 8 bases, with 11 bases separating them. CDR3 sequence: CASSSPSTEKLFF. CDR3 nucleotides: TGTGCCAGCAGTTCCCCTTCGACGGAAAAACTGTTTTTT.